This T cell receptor beta chain originates from a study of OX40 agonist ivuxolimab in advanced cancers. About the research overall: Those enrolled were approximately 78% male, with a mean age of approximately 60 years and ages from roughly 20 to 90. Partial responses were achieved by three patients: one hepatocellular carcinoma, two cutaneous melanoma.

Measured with immunoSEQ multiplex PCR; TCRdb has only the in-frame clones, and not every one. Among about 80,000 clones listed, over 80% were seen once. Worth noting for this clone: Its antigen is currently unknown. The junction departs from the called germline gene at one end, perhaps through a read error.

Study-level results: At 0.1 to 3.0 mg/kg, clonal expansion of CD4+ and CD8+ blood T cells had occurred by week 6. What antigens the expanded peripheral T cells recognized was never established.

The material sequenced was CD4+ or CD8+ T cells sorted from blood, taken in a trial of the OX40 agonist ivuxolimab. The TCR comes from an adult with an advanced solid tumor such as melanoma, head and neck, liver or kidney cancer.

CDR3 sequence: CASSLGTGARNTIYF. CDR3 DNA sequence: TGTGCTAGCAGCCTTGGGACAGGTGCTCGAAACACCATATATTTT. This chain joins TRBV7-7 and TRBJ1-3; 8 positions match TRBD1. The CDR3 sequence is 15 residues long. Looked up from germline, CDR1 is SSHAT and CDR2 is FNYEAQ (reference sequence).